These T cell receptor beta chains were read from a single sample in a study of blood T cell repertoires in COVID-19. TCRdb's copy holds only in-frame clones and misses some; the assay was immunoSEQ multiplex PCR. The profile shows about 280,000 clones, approximately 91% of them singletons. Sequenced sample: peripheral blood. The receptors shown here come from a woman aged 40-49 years who had recovered from COVID-19. Both conserved end residues are trimmed from each CDR3. Fields, in order: V gene, J gene, CDR3 protein.

TRBV18	TRBJ2-7	ASTSGTGGYEQY
TRBV9	TRBJ2-3	ASRPAGGDYTQY
TRBV27	TRBJ1-6	ASSLRDRGNSPLH
TRBV4-1	TRBJ2-1	ASSQSVIVGNEQF
TRBV19	TRBJ1-2	ASRDPTGAIYGYT
TRBV5-4	TRBJ2-2	ASSLALKTGELF
TRBV15	TRBJ2-2	ATSREGLAVTTGELF
TRBV2	TRBJ2-2	ASRGQGTGELF
TRBV11-3	TRBJ2-3	ASSPGQGSTDTQY
TRBV27	TRBJ2-5	ASSPSGGLYQETQY
TRBV5-1	TRBJ1-5	ASSLGDSFGQPQH
TRBV7-2	TRBJ2-1	ASSFVSGGEGSSYNEQF
TRBV6-5	TRBJ2-7	ASSKTQGLGGAQY
TRBV19	TRBJ2-4	ASSSGPSPQNIQY
TRBV5-4	TRBJ2-1	ASSLDSLEQF
TRBV30	TRBJ2-7	AWKRGTTYEQY
TRBV12-3/TRBV12-4	TRBJ2-5	ASSAGTRETQY
TRBV19	TRBJ2-2	ASSYRVTGELF
TRBV12-3/TRBV12-4	TRBJ2-5	ASGGDQETQY
TRBV28	TRBJ2-5	ASNAPTSGRKTQY